This TCR beta chain was sequenced in a study of blood T cell repertoires in COVID-19 (dated by TCRdb to the early 2020s). A note on the overall study: Samples from collaborators originated in the United States, Italy and Spain and spanned both the acute and convalescent phases of COVID-19. Samples came from the ongoing ImmuneRACE study (first 160 participants) plus 1,254 subjects from 6 global collaborators. The repertoires were made available in a free public database intended to serve as a resource for research on the immune response to SARS-CoV-2. Nearly every sample came with metadata listing a de-identified subject ID, COVID-19 status, age in years and sex. Deeply sampled blood TCRbeta repertoires from subjects exposed to, actively infected with, or recovered from COVID-19 were included in the dataset. The prospective study material was composed of cDNA or gDNA derived from T cells, B-cell-depleted T cells, or PBMCs. Where HLA class I and class II types were available, the types were taken from metadata supplied by the sample provider, not from assay-based typing. General conclusions and limits of the study: How much clinical and demographic metadata was included differed by source and by participant, and the metadata was provided uncurated.

This clone was observed a handful of times. The antigen this receptor binds is unknown. Base qualities are not recorded, but no much larger clone differs from it by a single base. The immunoSEQ Assay, a bias-controlled multiplex PCR, was used to amplify TCRbeta CDR3 regions from genomic DNA. The original pipeline was this. The number of nucleated cells in each sample was estimated from the amplification of reference gene primers within the assay. To quantify the absolute abundance of each unique TCRbeta CDR3 rearrangement, sequence reads were collapsed and filtered. For each sample, productive Simpson clonality was calculated as the square root of Simpson's diversity index over productive rearrangements. TCRdb limited this immuneACCESS table to in-frame rearrangements with V and J called. A share of clones is missing; checked studies link under half to unresolved V genes, and the rest is unexplained. Clone size and V and J calls were adopted from that table, with D and trimming inferred from the DNA. For this sample the table gives over 200,000 clones, of which 75% to 90% were detected only once. The ten largest clones capture 0.65% to 0.85% of the sample.

Each collaborating institution followed its own protocols to collect whole blood in K2EDTA tubes. For TCRbeta analysis, collaborators shipped samples as frozen whole blood, isolated PBMCs, or DNA extracted from either of those sample types. The CDR3 measures 12 amino acids from cysteine to phenylalanine. CDR3 DNA is the only sequence kept; it has 36 bases, read in frame from the first base. Trimming takes 6 bases from V and 6 bases from J, and the germline ends sit 12 bases apart. Sequenced sample: peripheral blood. The source of this sequence is a man aged 40-49 years with acute or convalescent COVID-19. Recombination linked TRBV12-3 or TRBV12-4 to TRBJ2-7; TRBD2 might be the D gene, on 6 matching bases. The DNA is as follows: TGTGCCAGCAGCTGGCGGGGAATCGAGCAGTACTTC. The resulting protein is CASSWRGIEQYF.